This entry lists 24 T cell receptor beta chains sequenced from one sample in a study of OX40 agonist ivuxolimab in advanced cancers. Data came from immunoSEQ multiplex PCR; TCRdb stores just in-frame clones and leaves some out. The sample includes about 63,000 clones, approximately 92% of them seen just once. Sequenced here: CD4+ or CD8+ T cells sorted from blood, sampled in a trial of the OX40 agonist ivuxolimab. All receptors come from an adult with an advanced solid tumor such as melanoma, head and neck, liver or kidney cancer.

J is TRBJ1-2 and V is TRBV15, with 8 positions matching TRBD1. The length of the CDR3 is 14 residues. The ends lost 1 base at V and 7 bases at J; junction bases unmatched: 5. The germline V gene has CDR1 LNHNV and CDR2 YYDKDF (reference sequence). CDR3 nucleotides: TGTGCCACCAGCAGAGGGACAGGGTATGCTGGCTACACCTTC. It yields the protein CATSRGTGYAGYTF.

The rearrangement joins TRBV4-1 to TRBJ2-7; D is perhaps TRBD2 (6 bases). The CDR3 consists of 14 residues. V was cut by 1 base and J by 3 bases, with 10 bases left in between. Per germline, CDR1 MGHRA and CDR2 YSYEKL. CDR3 bases: TGCGCCAGCAGCCAAGGGCTGGGAGGCTACGAGCAGTACTTC. This encodes CASSQGLGGYEQYF.

CDR3: CASSYYSGGADGYTF. The CDR3 bases are TGTGCCAGCAGTTACTACTCAGGGGGCGCGGATGGCTACACCTTC. The chain recombines TRBV6-5 with TRBJ1-2; 8 bases line up with TRBD1. CDR1 and CDR2 (germline): MNHEY, SVGAGI. V dropped 1 base and J dropped 6; count of bases not matched to a gene: 7. The CDR3 extends over 15 amino acids.

This chain uses TRBV5-1 with TRBJ2-5, with D possibly being TRBD2 (6 bases). The length of the CDR3 is 15 residues. Germline CDR1 reads SGHRS; CDR2 reads YFSETQ. Trimming removed 4 bases at V and 5 bases at J, with 18 bases between. CDR3 region: CASSPRTILGETQYF. CDR3 sequence (DNA): TGCGCCAGCAGCCCTCGGACTATTTTGGGGGAGACCCAGTACTTC.

This chain uses TRBV11-1 with TRBJ2-5; 10 nucleotides match TRBD1. The CDR3 spans 14 residues. The V and J ends lost 6 bases and 3 bases, in that order; junction bases with no gene match: 4. Per germline, CDR1 SGHAT and CDR2 FQDESV (reference sequence). The CDR3 bases are TGTGCCAGCAGTACCGGGACAGGGGAAGAGACCCAGTACTTC. Its translation is CASSTGTGEETQYF.

The chain employs TRBV18 and TRBJ2-3; D possibly corresponds to TRBD1 (6 bases). Germline-derived CDR1 and CDR2 are KGHSH and LQKENI. The CDR3 length is 15 residues. V was trimmed by 3 bases and J by 1 base, leaving 11 bases between them. In DNA form, the CDR3 reads TGTGCCAGCTCACCTCAAGGGGGTCGCACAGATACGCAGTATTTT. This encodes CASSPQGGRTDTQYF.

This sequence joins TRBV2 and TRBJ1-1; perhaps TRBD1 as D (5 bases). V lost 4 bases and J 2 bases, leaving 8 bases between the germline ends. Germline CDR1 SNHLY, CDR2 FYNNEI. CDR3 size: 13 residues. The CDR3 protein is CASSGQFNTEAFF. The CDR3, as DNA: TGTGCCAGCAGTGGACAGTTTAACACTGAAGCTTTCTTT.

This chain joins TRBV7-5 and TRBJ2-6; TRBD2, the table's D call, lacks a check against the DNA. TRBV7-5 corresponds to a pseudogene. The length of the CDR3 is 20 residues. CDR3 nucleotide sequence: TGTGTCAGAAGCTTAACCAGGACTCCCGGCCCTCTCTCTGGGGCCAACGTCCTGACTTTC. This gives the protein CVRSLTRTPGPLSGANVLTF.

The chain links TRBV7-6 to TRBJ2-7; D remains ambiguous. Germline loops: CDR1 SGHVS, CDR2 FNYEAQ. Trimming cost V 0 bases and J 9 bases, with 9 bases left between them. CDR3 length: 12 amino acids. CDR3 region: CASSLANSRQYF. CDR3 coding DNA: TGTGCCAGCAGCTTAGCGAACAGTCGGCAGTACTTC.

The V and J genes are TRBV19 and TRBJ1-2, with D perhaps TRBD1 (5 bases). The CDR3 spans 15 residues. CDR1 is LNHDA, CDR2 SQIVND, per germline (reference sequence). The V and J ends lost 2 bases and 5 bases respectively, with 15 bases between them. The CDR3 sequence is CASSISSLGQYGYTF. The CDR3 nucleotides read TGTGCCAGTAGTATATCCTCCTTGGGGCAGTATGGCTACACCTTC. Complete variable domain (other parts from reference TRBV19 and TRBJ1-2): DGGITQSPKYLFRKEGQNVTLSCEQNLNHDAMYWYRQDPGQGLRLIYYSQIVNDFQKGDIAEGYSVSREKKESFPLTVTSAQKNPTAFYLCASSISSLGQYGYTFGSGTRLTVV.

The chain recombines TRBV10-2 with TRBJ1-5; D not certain. The germline CDR1 and CDR2 sequences are WSHSY and SAAADI. Trimming pared 5 bases from V and 7 bases from J, leaving 12 bases between. The CDR3 spans 13 residues. The CDR3 loop is CASSTGVRQPQHF. The CDR3 DNA sequence: TGCGCCAGCAGTACCGGGGTTAGGCAGCCCCAGCATTTT.

V is TRBV27 and J is TRBJ2-7, with D perhaps being TRBD1 or TRBD2 (6 bases each). CDR3 size: 16 residues. Deletions cut 6 bases from V and 1 base from J, with 19 bases between. The germline V gene encodes CDR1 MNHEY and CDR2 SMNVEV (reference sequence). The CDR3 DNA reads TGTGCCAGCAGGTCCTACGGGGGCCCTTTATCCTACGAGCAGTACTTC. It encodes CASRSYGGPLSYEQYF.

V gene TRBV28 combines with J gene TRBJ2-2, with 14 bases matching TRBD2. After removal of 6 bases from V and 3 bases from J, the junction contained 12 bases not matched to a gene. The CDR3 has 19 amino acids. Germline CDR1 reads MDHEN; CDR2 reads SYDVKM. The CDR3: CASSLRRTSGGYHTGELFF. CDR3 coding DNA: TGTGCCAGCAGCCTCAGACGGACTAGCGGGGGGTATCACACCGGGGAGCTGTTTTTT. The variable domain in full, with the rest retrieved from reference TRBV28 and TRBJ2-2, is DVKVTQSSRYLVKRTGEKVFLECVQDMDHENMFWYRQDPGLGLRLIYFSYDVKMKEKGDIPEGYSVSREKKERFSLILESASTNQTSMYLCASSLRRTSGGYHTGELFFGEGSRLTVL.

The chain has TRBV21-1 and TRBJ2-7. TRBV21-1 is recorded as a pseudogene. This CDR3 comprises 16 residues. The CDR3 here is CASSNPVPGGMIEQYF. In nucleotides, the CDR3 is TGTGCCAGCAGCAACCCGGTACCGGGTGGGATGATCGAGCAGTACTTC.

The J gene is TRBJ2-7, the V gene TRBV18; TRBD2 matches at 12 bases. Germline V gene sequence: CDR1 KGHSH, CDR2 LQKENI. Unmatched junction bases numbered 13, after V lost 6 bases and J lost 7 bases. The CDR3 covers 16 residues. Here the CDR3 reads CASSPPLAGGSGEQYF. The CDR3 nucleotides are TGTGCCAGCTCCCCCCCACTAGCGGGAGGCTCGGGGGAGCAGTACTTC.

V gene TRBV5-1 combines with J gene TRBJ2-3; D is possibly TRBD2 (6 bases). V shed 5 bases and J shed 3 bases, with 22 bases lying between them. Germline assignment: CDR1 SGHRS and CDR2 YFSETQ. The CDR3 spans 17 residues. This CDR3 is CASSRGGTPRGTDTQYF. As DNA, the CDR3 is TGCGCCAGCAGTCGGGGCGGGACTCCTCGCGGGACAGATACGCAGTATTTT.

The rearrangement uses TRBV19 and TRBJ2-1; a possible D gene is TRBD2 (6 bases). Per the germline V gene, CDR1 is LNHDA and CDR2 is SQIVND (reference sequence). V was trimmed by 1 base and J by 8 bases, leaving 6 bases between them. The CDR3 spans 12 residues. CDR3 sequence reads: CASSIGGDEQFF. CDR3 sequence (DNA): TGTGCCAGTAGTATAGGGGGGGATGAGCAGTTCTTC.

Only one count was recorded for this clone. V is TRBV27 and J is TRBJ2-3; D is perhaps TRBD1 (6 bases). The ends were cut back, 0 bases at V and 5 bases at J, with 6 bases in the middle. CDR3 length: 13 amino acids. Germline CDR1 reads MNHEY; CDR2 reads SMNVEV (reference sequence). The CDR3 DNA follows: TGTGCCAGCAGTTTATCGACAGGAGATACGCAGTATTTT. This sequence encodes CASSLSTGDTQYF.

The rearrangement uses TRBV15 and TRBJ1-1, with TRBD1 identical over 8 bases. V was pared by 0 bases and J by 1 base, with 1 base of the junction left unmatched. Germline V gene sequence: CDR1 LNHNV, CDR2 YYDKDF (reference sequence). The CDR3 contains 15 residues. As DNA, the CDR3 is TGTGCCACCAGCAGAGACCAGGGGGCGAACACTGAAGCTTTCTTT. The encoded protein is CATSRDQGANTEAFF.

V gene TRBV4-2 combines with J gene TRBJ2-4; D might be TRBD2 (5 bases). Germline lookup yields CDR1 LGHNA and CDR2 YNFKEQ. The CDR3 consists of 14 residues. Trimming pared 4 bases from V and 8 bases from J, leaving 15 bases between. The CDR3 DNA sequence: TGTGCCAGCAGCCTAGACCCTACGCGGGACATTCAGTACTTC. Translation gives CASSLDPTRDIQYF.

The J gene is TRBJ1-1, the V gene TRBV18, with D tentatively TRBD1 (6 bases). The germline V gene has CDR1 KGHSH and CDR2 LQKENI. V was cut by 6 bases and J by 2 bases, with 16 bases left in between. There are 15 residues in the CDR3. Here the CDR3 reads CASSPIDRINTEAFF. The CDR3 bases are TGTGCCAGCTCCCCCATTGACAGGATAAACACTGAAGCTTTCTTT.

This rearrangement joins TRBV5-6 to TRBJ2-6; possibly TRBD1 for D (6 bases). Germline V gene data show CDR1 as SGHDT and CDR2 as YYEEEE. The CDR3 length is 14 residues. Trimming took 7 bases from V and 10 from J, leaving 18 bases between them. The CDR3 region has the DNA TGTGCCAGCTCCTGGGGGCGGTTAGGGAACGTCCTGACTTTC. Translated: CASSWGRLGNVLTF.

About this clone: A read error may produce the germline difference seen at one junction end. This rearrangement joins TRBV7-7 to TRBJ1-5; D is uncertain. CDR3 length: 15 residues. Germline-derived CDR1 and CDR2 are SSHAT and FNYEAQ (reference sequence). CDR3 nucleotide sequence: TGTGCTAGCAACCCATCGACCGGCGACAATCAGCCCCAGCATTTT. Translation: CASNPSTGDNQPQHF.

The chain carries TRBV14 and TRBJ2-7; D gene ambiguous. Trimming took off 0 bases at V and 6 bases at J, with 9 bases between the two ends. Germline CDR1 and CDR2: SGHDN and FVKESK. The CDR3 is 13 residues long. CDR3 loop: CASSQEVRGEQYF. Written as DNA, the CDR3 is TGTGCCAGCAGCCAAGAAGTCAGAGGCGAGCAGTACTTC.